The 25 T cell receptor beta chains given below trace back to one sample, sequenced in a study of blood T cell repertoires in COVID-19. Sequencing was performed with immunoSEQ multiplex PCR; in TCRdb, only in-frame clones are kept and a portion is missing. The sample lists 250,000 to 300,000 clones, around nine tenths occurring once. Input material: peripheral blood. The receptors shown here come from a man between 40 and 49 years old with acute or convalescent COVID-19.

This rearrangement joins TRBV5-1 to TRBJ2-3; unclear D gene. The CDR3 runs to 12 residues. V was pared by 3 bases and J by 6 bases, with 8 bases between. Looked up from germline, CDR1 is SGHRS and CDR2 is YFSETQ. CDR3 sequence (DNA): TGCGCCAGCAGCTCCAGGTACGATACGCAGTATTTT. It codes for CASSSRYDTQYF.

V gene TRBV30 combines with J gene TRBJ2-2, with D perhaps matching TRBD1 (5 bases). Germline V gives CDR1 GTSNPN, CDR2 SVGIG (reference sequence). V lost 5 bases and J 4 bases, leaving 11 bases between the germline ends. CDR3 length: 13 residues. CDR3 coding DNA: TGTGCCTGGCAGATCAGGGCCACCGGGGAGCTGTTTTTT. It specifies CAWQIRATGELFF.

The chain combines TRBV28 with TRBJ1-2; D remains unclear. The CDR3 length is 14 residues. V gave up 5 bases and J gave up 4 bases, with 14 bases separating them. Per germline, CDR1 MDHEN and CDR2 SYDVKM. This CDR3 reads CASSLQIISYGYTF. The CDR3 region has the DNA TGTGCCAGCAGTCTTCAGATAATAAGCTATGGCTACACCTTC.

The V call is TRBV24-1, the J call TRBJ2-7; TRBD1 is a possible D gene (6 bases). CDR3 length equals 16 residues. The V and J ends lost 1 base and 3 bases respectively, with 15 bases between them. The germline gives CDR1 KGHDR, CDR2 SFDVKD. CDR3 sequence (DNA): TGTGCCACCAGTGATTTCCTCGGGACAAATCTCTACGAGCAGTACTTC. The encoded protein is CATSDFLGTNLYEQYF.

The genes are TRBV5-1 and TRBJ1-4; TRBD1 is a possible D gene (5 bases). Per the germline V gene, CDR1 is SGHRS and CDR2 is YFSETQ. The V and J ends lost 0 bases and 6 bases respectively, with 15 bases between them. The CDR3 has 16 amino acids. The CDR3 reads CASSLGRTFLDEKLFF. In DNA, the CDR3 is TGCGCCAGCAGCTTGGGCCGGACATTCCTTGATGAAAAACTGTTTTTT.

This rearrangement joins TRBV13 to TRBJ2-1; TRBD2 is a possible D gene (6 bases). V was clipped by 4 bases and J by 6 bases, with 19 bases between them. CDR3 length: 16 amino acids. Germline V gives CDR1 PRHDT, CDR2 FYEKMQ (reference sequence). The CDR3: CASSSRDLPPGNEQFF. The DNA for the CDR3 is TGTGCCAGCAGCTCTAGGGACTTGCCCCCCGGCAATGAGCAGTTCTTC.

The genes are TRBV5-1 and TRBJ1-1, with D possibly matching TRBD1 (5 bases). Germline lookup yields CDR1 SGHRS and CDR2 YFSETQ. The CDR3 is 15 amino acids. The V end was cut by 3 bases, the J end by 5 bases, with 17 bases between. CDR3 region: CASSWTQGFVTEAFF. The DNA for the CDR3 is TGCGCCAGCAGCTGGACCCAGGGTTTTGTGACTGAAGCTTTCTTT.

The chain employs TRBV7-3 and TRBJ2-2; D is unclear. With 5 bases removed from V and 7 bases from J, the gap between germline ends came to 11 bases. This CDR3 spans 13 amino acids. The V gene's germline CDR1 is SGHTA and CDR2 FQGTGA. CDR3 DNA: TGTGCCAGCAGCGGATCTACGGGCGGGGAGCTGTTTTTT. This encodes CASSGSTGGELFF.

The chain recombines TRBV4-2 with TRBJ2-1; D may be TRBD2 (6 bases). Germline lookup yields CDR1 LGHNA and CDR2 YNFKEQ. Trimming took off 3 bases at V and 4 bases at J, with 13 bases between the two ends. This CDR3 spans 15 amino acids. This chain's CDR3 is CASSQAGGEYNEQFF. As DNA, the CDR3 is TGTGCCAGCAGCCAGGCGGGCGGGGAGTACAATGAGCAGTTCTTC.

This chain links TRBV14 with TRBJ1-1, with 8 bases aligning to TRBD1. This CDR3 spans 17 amino acids. Unmatched junction bases numbered 12, after V lost 5 bases and J lost 1 base. Germline values: CDR1 SGHDN, CDR2 FVKESK. CDR3 in DNA: TGTGCCAGCAGCTCAAGGATCCAGGGACAGGCGAACACTGAAGCTTTCTTT. Translated: CASSSRIQGQANTEAFF.

The chain combines TRBV25-1 with TRBJ1-1; 9 nucleotides line up with TRBD1. Germline lookup yields CDR1 MGHDK and CDR2 SYGVNS. The CDR3 is 17 amino acids. J was trimmed by 4 bases and V by 1 base; bases with no gene match: 10. CDR3 sequence reads: CASSESRGTGQGTEAFF. DNA for the CDR3: TGTGCCAGCAGTGAATCTAGAGGGACAGGGCAGGGCACTGAAGCTTTCTTT.

CDR3 nucleotides: TGTGCCAGCAGCTTGGTGGACTACTCCTACGAGCAGTACTTC. Residues: CASSLVDYSYEQYF. The chain has TRBV7-2 and TRBJ2-7; D is possibly TRBD2 (6 bases). The CDR3 runs 14 residues. Trimming removed 3 bases at V and 0 bases at J, with 9 bases between. Germline CDR1 is SGHTA and CDR2 is FQGNSA.

About this clone itself: Other DNA sequences of this sample code for an identical CDR3. The genes are TRBV3-1 (or the pseudogene TRBV3-2) and TRBJ1-5; D is perhaps TRBD1 (5 bases). Deletions cut 2 bases from V and 0 bases from J, with 5 bases between. Germline V gives CDR1 LGHDT, CDR2 YNNKEL (reference sequence). The CDR3 extends over 14 amino acids. CDR3 DNA: TGTGCCAGCAGCCAAAGGGGTAGCAATCAGCCCCAGCATTTT. Its translation is CASSQRGSNQPQHF.

This clone came up once. The chain employs TRBV10-3 and TRBJ1-1; possibly TRBD1 for D (6 bases). The CDR3 runs to 14 residues. Germline V gives CDR1 ENHRY, CDR2 SYGVKD. V dropped 6 bases and J dropped 1 base, with 12 bases sitting between them. The DNA for the CDR3 is TGTGCCATCAGCCGGACAGAGAAGAACACTGAAGCTTTCTTT. This codes for CAISRTEKNTEAFF.

The chain links TRBV5-1 to TRBJ2-1, with TRBD2 matching over 7 bases. The CDR3 length is 14 residues. V lost 5 bases to trimming and J lost 3 bases; unmatched junction nucleotides: 5. Germline loops: CDR1 SGHRS, CDR2 YFSETQ. The DNA for the CDR3 is TGCGCCAGCAGTCTGGGGGGGTTCTACAATGAGCAGTTCTTC. Residues: CASSLGGFYNEQFF.

This clone occurred a few times. The gene calls are TRBV6-5 and TRBJ1-1; D gene unclear. The CDR3 is 14 residues long. V lost 6 bases to trimming and J lost 2 bases, with 13 bases between them. Germline assignment: CDR1 MNHEY and CDR2 SVGAGI. CDR3 protein: CASRTDGLNTEAFF. The CDR3 coding sequence is TGTGCCAGCAGGACGGACGGACTAAACACTGAAGCTTTCTTT.

The V gene is TRBV7-9, the J gene TRBJ2-2; 11 bases match TRBD1. The germline V gene encodes CDR1 SEHNR and CDR2 FQNEAQ (reference sequence). The CDR3 extends over 15 amino acids. Trimming cost V 3 bases and J 4 bases; bases outside gene matches: 1. The CDR3 nucleotides read TGTGCCAGCAGCTTGGGACAGGGGGTCACCGGGGAGCTGTTTTTT. This codes for CASSLGQGVTGELFF.

The rearrangement joins TRBV4-2 to TRBJ1-5; 10 bases are shared with TRBD1. V lost 2 bases, J lost 4 bases, and 2 bases stayed unmatched. Per germline, CDR1 LGHNA and CDR2 YNFKEQ. CDR3 size: 15 residues. CDR3 protein: CASSQLDRGNQPQHF. In nucleotides, the CDR3 is TGTGCCAGCAGCCAATTGGACAGGGGGAATCAGCCCCAGCATTTT.

This clone turned up a few times. The rearrangement links TRBV2 to TRBJ2-7; D possibly corresponds to TRBD2 (5 bases). CDR3 length: 16 amino acids. Germline CDR1 reads SNHLY; CDR2 reads FYNNEI. Trimming removed 0 bases at V and 4 bases at J, with 16 bases between. This CDR3 is CASSEALVFTGYEQYF. The CDR3 DNA is TGTGCCAGCAGTGAAGCGCTTGTCTTTACGGGATACGAGCAGTACTTC.

The V gene is TRBV28, the J gene TRBJ2-1; 7 bases are shared with TRBD1. J was trimmed by 6 bases and V by 5 bases; bases with no gene match: 10. Germline CDR1 reads MDHEN; CDR2 reads SYDVKM. CDR3 size: 15 residues. The CDR3 sequence is CASSLLDRDGNEQFF. The CDR3 nucleotides are TGTGCCAGCAGTCTTCTCGACAGGGACGGCAATGAGCAGTTCTTC.

The J gene is TRBJ1-3, the V gene TRBV2; D not resolved. The CDR3 totals 13 residues. In germline, CDR1 is SNHLY, CDR2 FYNNEI. Trimming took off 6 bases at V and 0 bases at J, with 6 bases between the two ends. CDR3 residues: CASRLSSGNTIYF. As DNA, the CDR3 is TGTGCCAGCAGGCTAAGCTCTGGAAACACCATATATTTT.

In its sample, this clone was seen once. This chain connects TRBV7-2 to TRBJ1-5, with D tentatively TRBD1 (6 bases). This CDR3 region has 13 residues. Between the trimmed V and J ends, which lost 2 bases and 6 bases, there was a span of 8 bases. Per germline, CDR1 SGHTA and CDR2 FQGNSA. The CDR3 bases are TGTGCCAGCAGCTTAAAAGGGGGTCAGCCCCAGCATTTT. Translated: CASSLKGGQPQHF.

Details on this clone: This sample also contains other DNA sequences that code for the same CDR3. The V gene is TRBV10-2, the J gene TRBJ2-7; D gene ambiguous. From germline, CDR1 is WSHSY and CDR2 SAAADI. Trimming removed 2 bases from V and 4 bases from J, with 12 bases in between. CDR3 length: 14 residues. The CDR3 sequence is CASSEPEAVYEQYF. The CDR3 coding sequence is TGCGCCAGCAGTGAGCCAGAGGCGGTTTACGAGCAGTACTTC.

V and J are TRBV6-5 and TRBJ2-3, with 9 bases lining up with TRBD1. CDR1 and CDR2 (germline): MNHEY, SVGAGI. This CDR3 comprises 14 residues. With V trimmed by 6 bases and J by 7 bases, 8 bases remained unmatched. The CDR3 loop is CASRGTGSSHTQYF. CDR3 bases: TGTGCCAGCAGAGGGACAGGGAGTTCCCATACGCAGTATTTT.

This chain connects TRBV28 to TRBJ1-1; TRBD1 agrees at 8 bases. This CDR3 region has 11 residues. Germline CDR1 reads MDHEN; CDR2 reads SYDVKM. Germline trimming cut 6 bases from V and 10 bases from J; bases unmatched to any gene: 4. The CDR3 region is CASRLGQAAFF. CDR3 in DNA: TGTGCCAGCAGATTGGGACAGGCAGCTTTCTTT.